Presented here are 16 T cell receptor beta chains from one specimen sequenced in a study of cytomegalovirus exposure and HLA in healthy donors (dated by TCRdb to 2016 to 2017). The library was produced with the immunoSEQ multiplex PCR assay. For the multiplex PCR, a mixture combining 60 forward primers for TCR Vbeta segments and 13 reverse primers for TCR Jbeta segments was used. TCRdb limited this immuneACCESS table to in-frame rearrangements with V and J called. A share of clones is missing; checked studies link under half to unresolved V genes, and the rest is unexplained. Within this sample are approximately 220,000 clones, with approximately 82% of them counted one time only. The ten biggest clones cover 0.63% of the sample. Sequenced: PBMCs. These receptors originate from a man between 18 and 35 years old in good health and CMV-seronegative.

V and J are TRBV6-5 and TRBJ1-1, with 8 bases that match TRBD1. Germline V CDR1 and CDR2: MNHEY, SVGAGI. V was clipped by 2 bases and J by 6 bases; unmatched bases: 8. The CDR3 sequence is 15 residues long. This CDR3 reads CASSYAAGGLPEAFF. The DNA for the CDR3 is TGTGCCAGCAGTTACGCAGCAGGGGGCCTACCTGAAGCTTTCTTT.

The V and J genes are TRBV27 and TRBJ2-6, with unresolved D. The V gene's germline CDR1 is MNHEY and CDR2 SMNVEV (reference sequence). There are 15 residues in the CDR3. Trimming stripped 5 bases from V and 1 base from J, with 9 bases between. CDR3 sequence (DNA): TGTGCCAGCAGTAAACAGACGTCTGGGGCCAACGTCCTGACTTTC. Translating gives CASSKQTSGANVLTF.

The rearrangement uses TRBV19 and TRBJ2-7; 10 nucleotides agree with TRBD1. Germline V gene lookup returns CDR1 LNHDA and CDR2 SQIVND (reference sequence). This CDR3 region has 14 residues. The V and J ends lost 3 bases and 2 bases, in that order; junction bases with no gene match: 1. The CDR3 coding sequence is TGTGCCAGTAGTATTGGACAGGGGGCCTACGAGCAGTACTTC. As protein: CASSIGQGAYEQYF. Based on the CDR3 plus reference TRBV19 and TRBJ2-7, the full variable domain is DGGITQSPKYLFRKEGQNVTLSCEQNLNHDAMYWYRQDPGQGLRLIYYSQIVNDFQKGDIAEGYSVSREKKESFPLTVTSAQKNPTAFYLCASSIGQGAYEQYFGPGTRLTVT.

The V gene is TRBV5-1, the J gene TRBJ2-7; D remains unclear. V was shortened by 3 bases and J by 5 bases, with 15 bases between the two germline ends. Germline lookup yields CDR1 SGHRS and CDR2 YFSETQ. The CDR3 length is 14 residues. Here the CDR3 DNA reads TGCGCCAGCAGCTCGGGTCCCCATTCGGACGAGCAGTACTTC. Residues: CASSSGPHSDEQYF.

J is TRBJ2-1 and V is TRBV18, with 12 nucleotides matching TRBD2. The CDR3 spans 16 residues. J gave up 2 bases and V 5 bases, and 4 bases lay outside the gene matches. The germline V gene has CDR1 KGHSH and CDR2 LQKENI. The CDR3 protein is CASSSGLAGTYNEQFF. The CDR3 DNA reads TGTGCCAGCTCATCAGGACTAGCGGGAACCTACAATGAGCAGTTCTTC.

The chain links TRBV28 to TRBJ1-3; 9 nucleotides line up with TRBD1. Germline V gene sequence: CDR1 MDHEN, CDR2 SYDVKM. The CDR3 totals 16 residues. V lost 4 bases to trimming and J lost 4 bases; unmatched junction nucleotides: 8. The CDR3 sequence is CASSSPGQGSGNTIYF. As DNA, the CDR3 is TGTGCCAGCAGTTCCCCGGGACAGGGTTCCGGAAACACCATATATTTT.

The V gene is TRBV30, the J gene TRBJ1-2; D not certain. Trimming shortened V by 4 bases and J by 1 base, and 4 bases separated the two germline ends. Germline V CDR1 and CDR2: GTSNPN, SVGIG (reference sequence). This CDR3 contains 11 residues. CDR3 nucleotides: TGTGCCTGGACTCGTAACTATGGCTACACCTTC. It specifies CAWTRNYGYTF.

This chain joins TRBV5-1 and TRBJ1-3; D unclear. V lost 2 bases to trimming and J lost 1 base, with 7 bases between them. The CDR3 loop spans 14 amino acids. CDR1 is SGHRS, CDR2 YFSETQ, per germline. For the CDR3, the DNA is TGCGCCAGCAGCTTTTGGCCTTCTGGAAACACCATATATTTT. Residues: CASSFWPSGNTIYF.

The J gene is TRBJ1-6, the V gene TRBV27; 9 bases fit TRBD1. Germline V gene data show CDR1 as MNHEY and CDR2 as SMNVEV (reference sequence). The CDR3 sequence is 16 residues long. Germline trimming cut 6 bases from V and 10 bases from J; bases unmatched to any gene: 13. The CDR3 bases are TGTGCCAGCAGCCCCTACGGACAGGGGCTCGGCTCACCCCTCCACTTT. Translating gives CASSPYGQGLGSPLHF.

This chain uses TRBV4-1 with TRBJ2-1; possible D gene TRBD2, 5 bases. Between the trimmed V and J ends, which lost 5 bases and 6 bases, there was a span of 14 bases. Germline-derived CDR1 and CDR2 are MGHRA and YSYEKL. The CDR3 loop spans 14 amino acids. The CDR3 DNA follows: TGCGCCAGCAGCGCAACTAGTTTCGGCAATGAGCAGTTCTTC. It specifies CASSATSFGNEQFF.

The CDR3 sequence is CASSLSGYYEQYF. Written as DNA, the CDR3 is TGCGCCAGCAGTTTAAGCGGGTACTACGAGCAGTACTTC. The rearrangement joins TRBV5-1 to TRBJ2-7, with a possible D match to TRBD2 (6 bases). Between the trimmed V and J ends, which lost 5 bases and 3 bases, there was a span of 12 bases. The germline CDR1 and CDR2 sequences are SGHRS and YFSETQ. This CDR3 region has 13 residues.

J is TRBJ1-3 and V is TRBV28; D uncertain. This CDR3 comprises 18 residues. Germline CDR1 is MDHEN and CDR2 is SYDVKM. The V and J ends lost 3 bases and 0 bases respectively, with 18 bases between them. As DNA, the CDR3 is TGTGCCAGCAGTTTGCCCTACCGAGGCTCGTACTCTGGAAACACCATATATTTT. It yields the protein CASSLPYRGSYSGNTIYF.

The table lists this clone with a few counts. The genes are TRBV5-4 and TRBJ1-5, with D perhaps TRBD1 (5 bases). The germline gives CDR1 SGHNT, CDR2 YYREEE (reference sequence). The CDR3 runs to 15 residues. V was pared by 4 bases and J by 6 bases, with 17 bases between. CDR3 sequence reads: CASSKDGGRGQPQHF. DNA for the CDR3: TGTGCCAGCAGCAAGGACGGGGGAAGGGGTCAGCCCCAGCATTTT.

This clone was detected only once. The V and J genes are TRBV25-1 and TRBJ2-7; 7 nucleotides align to TRBD1. Germline CDR1 reads MGHDK; CDR2 reads SYGVNS. The CDR3 has 13 residues. The J segment lost 3 bases and the V segment lost 6 bases, leaving 5 bases of the junction unmatched. CDR3 DNA: TGTGCCAGCAGAGGCGACAGGGTCTACGAGCAGTACTTC. This sequence encodes CASRGDRVYEQYF.

Here the CDR3 reads CASSPGQGIYNEQFF. The DNA of the CDR3 is TGTGCCAGCAGTCCGGGACAGGGGATTTACAATGAGCAGTTCTTC. The gene calls are TRBV6-5 and TRBJ2-1; 10 bases line up with TRBD1. Germline V gene sequence: CDR1 MNHEY, CDR2 SVGAGI. With 5 bases clipped from V and 4 bases from J, the junction kept 5 bases outside the gene matches. The CDR3 runs 15 residues.

This sequence joins TRBV5-6 and TRBJ1-4; D is possibly TRBD1 (5 bases). There are 14 residues in the CDR3. Trimming left V 0 bases short and J 5 bases short, with 8 bases between. Germline V gene sequence: CDR1 SGHDT, CDR2 YYEEEE. The CDR3 DNA reads as TGTGCCAGCAGCTTGGACAGGCTGAATGAAAAACTGTTTTTT. It codes for CASSLDRLNEKLFF. The variable domain in full, completed from reference TRBV5-6 and TRBJ1-4, reads DAGVTQSPTHLIKTRGQQVTLRCSPKSGHDTVSWYQQALGQGPQFIFQYYEEEERQRGNFPDRFSGHQFPNYSSELNVNALLLGDSALYLCASSLDRLNEKLFFGSGTQLSVL.